The rows below give T cell receptor beta chains drawn from one sample of a study of T cell repertoires in cytomegalovirus infection. TCRdb analysed the reads with MiXCR anew, one entry per CDR3 protein. Among 600,000 to 700,000 distinct CDR3 sequences listed, about 30% were seen once. Which antigens these TCRs recognize remains unknown. The starting material was cultured PBMCs, obtained from culture after CMV antigen stimulation. The receptors shown here come from a human donor in good health (CMV status not recorded). Some clones in this sample may be carry-over from other donors' samples. The CDR3 runs from the conserved cysteine through the conserved F or W. The D gene is left open where the match is weak. For some rows the clone size is stated as once, few or many, or as a class when expanded; others skip it.

d_call clone_size j_call v_call cdr3_nt cdr3_aa
TRBD2 NA TRBJ2-7 TRBV29-1 TGCAGCGCGGGTAGCGGGGGTCCTTCCTACGAGCAGTACTTC CSAGSGGPSYEQYF
TRBD2 NA TRBJ2-1 TRBV12-3/TRBV12-4 TGTGCCAGCAAGGAACTAGCGGGGCCAAATGAGCAGTTCTTC CASKELAGPNEQFF
NA NA TRBJ2-2 TRBV28 TGTGCCAGCAGTTTTCTAACGCCCACTAGTAACACCGGGGAGCTGTTTTTT CASSFLTPTSNTGELFF
NA NA TRBJ2-3 TRBV10-3 TGTGCCATCAGTGAGTTCGGCGGGAGCACAGATACGCAGTATTTT CAISEFGGSTDTQYF
NA NA TRBJ2-1 TRBV10-3 TGTGCCATCAAACGGGAGAGCGAGCAGTTCTTC CAIKRESEQFF
NA many TRBJ2-7 TRBV2 TGTGCCAGCAGTGAATTCTACGAGCAGTACTTC CASSEFYEQYF
TRBD1 many TRBJ1-5 TRBV2 TGTGCCAGCAGCCCAGGGGGCGCGGGCAATCAGCCCCAGCATTTT CASSPGGAGNQPQHF
NA NA TRBJ2-5 TRBV7-9 TGTGCCAGCAGCTTGTGGCGGGGACAAGAGACCCAGTACTTC CASSLWRGQETQYF
TRBD1 NA TRBJ2-3 TRBV3-1 TGTGCCAGCAGCCCCCAGTCGACAGGGCACACAGATACGCAGTATTTT CASSPQSTGHTDTQYF
TRBD2 few TRBJ2-1 TRBV12-3/TRBV12-4 TGTGCCAGCAGTTTTCTTTCGGGAGGGCCGAGCTCCTACAATGAGCAGTTCTTC CASSFLSGGPSSYNEQFF
NA NA TRBJ2-3 TRBV7-6 TGTGCCAGCAGTCCGTGGGGCACAGATACGCAGTATTTT CASSPWGTDTQYF
TRBD2 NA TRBJ2-1 TRBV20-1 TGCAGTGCTAGAATGTCCGGGTCTGGCAAAAAGGGACTAGCGGGAGGTCTCAGTGAGCAGTTCTTC CSARMSGSGKKGLAGGLSEQFF
NA NA TRBJ1-4 TRBV3-1 TGTGCCAGCAGTCCGGAGGGTAAGGGTGCAAAACTGTTTTTT CASSPEGKGAKLFF
NA many TRBJ2-7 TRBV7-8 TGTGCCAGCAGCTTAGCGAGAGGAGGGCAGTACTTC CASSLARGGQYF
TRBD2 few TRBJ2-1 TRBV11-2 TGTGCCAGCAGCTTCTACACCTCTAGCGGCCCGAGGTACAATGAGCAGTTCTTC CASSFYTSSGPRYNEQFF
TRBD1 few TRBJ1-5 TRBV19 TGTGCCAGTAGACGCGACAGGGTAGATCAGCCCCAGCATTTT CASRRDRVDQPQHF
NA NA TRBJ2-1 TRBV20-1 TGCAGTGCTCTCCAAGCGGGTTACTACAATGAGCAGTTCTTC CSALQAGYYNEQFF
TRBD2 NA TRBJ2-1 TRBV12-5 TGTGCTAGTGGTTTGGTACCAGACGGGACTAGTAACCACAATGAGCAGTTCTTC CASGLVPDGTSNHNEQFF
TRBD1 few TRBJ2-1 TRBV7-2 TGTGCCAGCAGCGGGGGGGACAGGGGGCTCGAGGCTGAGCAGTTCTTC CASSGGDRGLEAEQFF
TRBD2 NA TRBJ2-1 TRBV12-3/TRBV12-4 TGTGCCAGCAGCACTAGCGGGAGTGGGCATGAGCAGTTCTTC CASSTSGSGHEQFF